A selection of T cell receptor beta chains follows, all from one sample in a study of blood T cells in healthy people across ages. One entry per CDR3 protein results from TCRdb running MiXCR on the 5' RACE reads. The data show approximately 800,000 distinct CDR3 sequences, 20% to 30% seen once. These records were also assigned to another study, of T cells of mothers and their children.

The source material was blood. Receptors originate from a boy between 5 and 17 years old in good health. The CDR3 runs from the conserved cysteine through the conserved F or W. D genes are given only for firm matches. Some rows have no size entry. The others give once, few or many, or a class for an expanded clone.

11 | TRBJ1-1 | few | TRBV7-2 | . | CASSLTALAFF | TGTGCCAGCAGCTTGACAGCTCTGGCTTTCTTT
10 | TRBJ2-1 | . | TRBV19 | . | CARYRPEQFF | TGTGCCAGGTACCGCCCCGAGCAGTTCTTC
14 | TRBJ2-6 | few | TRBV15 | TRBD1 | CATSPHRGREKIAF | TGTGCCACCAGCCCTCACAGGGGGCGGGAGAAGATAGCTTTC
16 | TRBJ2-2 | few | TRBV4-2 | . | CASSQGSGRGTGELFF | TGTGCCAGCAGCCAAGGAAGTGGCAGGGGTACCGGGGAGCTGTTTTTT
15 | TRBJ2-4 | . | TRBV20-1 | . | CSAHAPQVAKNIQYF | TGCAGTGCCCATGCCCCCCAGGTAGCCAAAAACATTCAGTACTTC
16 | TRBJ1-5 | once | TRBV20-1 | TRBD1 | CSARGQGLETNQPQHF | TGCAGTGCTAGGGGACAGGGTCTGGAAACCAATCAGCCCCAGCATTTT
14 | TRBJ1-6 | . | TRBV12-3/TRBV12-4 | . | CASSTGWVASPLHF | TGTGCCAGCAGTACAGGGTGGGTGGCCTCACCCCTCCACTTT
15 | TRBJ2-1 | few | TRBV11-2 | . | CASSFNGVLYNEQFF | TGTGCCAGCAGCTTTAATGGGGTTCTCTACAATGAGCAGTTCTTC
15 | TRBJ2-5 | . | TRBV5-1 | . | CASSLAEVGQETQYF | TGCGCCAGCAGCTTGGCTGAGGTTGGCCAAGAGACCCAGTACTTC
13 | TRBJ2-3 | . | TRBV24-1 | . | CATGRTSTDTQYF | TGTGCCACCGGACGGACTAGCACAGATACGCAGTATTTT
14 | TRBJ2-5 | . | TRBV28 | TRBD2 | CASSLGTTRGTQYF | TGTGCCAGCAGTCTCGGGACTACCCGAGGGACCCAGTACTTC
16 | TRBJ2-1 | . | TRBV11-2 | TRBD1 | CASSPNGQATYNEQFF | TGTGCCAGCAGCCCGAACGGACAGGCTACCTACAATGAGCAGTTCTTC
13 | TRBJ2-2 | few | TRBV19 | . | CASLRDTTGELFF | TGTGCCAGTCTACGGGATACAACCGGGGAGCTGTTTTTT
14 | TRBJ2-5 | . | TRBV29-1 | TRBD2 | CSVHRGGGGETQYF | TGCAGCGTTCACCGGGGGGGAGGCGGTGAGACCCAGTACTTC
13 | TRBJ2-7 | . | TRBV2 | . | CASNRQDHYEQYF | TGTGCCAGCAATAGACAGGACCACTACGAGCAGTACTTC
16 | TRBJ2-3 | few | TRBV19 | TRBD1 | CASSDRDRVFADTQYF | TGTGCCAGCTCCGACCGGGACAGGGTTTTTGCAGATACGCAGTATTTT
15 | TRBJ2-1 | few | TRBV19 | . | CASSLGPAGYNEQFF | TGTGCCAGTAGTCTCGGCCCCGCTGGCTACAATGAGCAGTTCTTC
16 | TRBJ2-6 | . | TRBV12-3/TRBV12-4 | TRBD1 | CASTGGSSSGANVLTF | TGTGCCAGCACAGGGGGAAGTAGCTCTGGGGCCAACGTCCTGACTTTC
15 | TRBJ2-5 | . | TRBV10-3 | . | CAISGGGGPLETQYF | TGTGCCATCTCCGGCGGCGGGGGCCCCTTGGAGACCCAGTACTTC
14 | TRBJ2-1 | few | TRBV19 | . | CASSKPKPYNEQFF | TGTGCCAGTAGTAAACCAAAACCCTACAATGAGCAGTTCTTC
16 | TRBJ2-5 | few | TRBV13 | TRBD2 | CASSPPGGRYQETQYF | TGTGCCAGCAGCCCTCCTGGCGGGAGGTACCAAGAGACCCAGTACTTC
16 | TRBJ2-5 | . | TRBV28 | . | CASSYGGTAFQEAQYF | TGTGCCAGCAGTTACGGAGGGACAGCTTTCCAAGAGGCCCAGTACTTC
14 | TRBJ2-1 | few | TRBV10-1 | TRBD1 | CASRKDRAYNEQFF | TGCGCCAGCAGAAAGGACAGGGCCTACAATGAGCAGTTCTTC
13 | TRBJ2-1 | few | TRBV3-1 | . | CASSRSARNEQFF | TGTGCCAGCAGCCGCTCAGCGCGAAATGAGCAGTTCTTC
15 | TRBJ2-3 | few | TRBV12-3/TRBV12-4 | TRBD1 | CASSLETTGADTQYF | TGTGCCAGCAGTTTGGAAACGACAGGGGCAGATACGCAGTATTTT
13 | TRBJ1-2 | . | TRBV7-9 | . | CASSPDAGRGYTF | TGTGCCAGCAGCCCAGATGCAGGGCGTGGCTACACCTTC
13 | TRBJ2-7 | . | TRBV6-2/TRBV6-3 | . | CASSYSSSYEQYF | TGTGCCAGCAGTTACTCATCCAGCTACGAGCAGTACTTC
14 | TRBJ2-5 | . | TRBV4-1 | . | CASSQNRPKETQYF | TGCGCCAGCAGCCAAAATCGCCCCAAAGAGACCCAGTACTTC
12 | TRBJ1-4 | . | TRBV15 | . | CATSRDDEKLFF | TGTGCCACCAGCAGAGATGATGAAAAACTGTTTTTT
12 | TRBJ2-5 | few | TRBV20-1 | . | CSARLNQETQYF | TGCAGTGCCCGACTGAACCAAGAGACCCAGTACTTC
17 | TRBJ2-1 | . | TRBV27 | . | CASSLYGWAKSYNEQFF | TGTGCCAGCAGTCTTTACGGCTGGGCTAAATCCTACAATGAGCAGTTCTTC
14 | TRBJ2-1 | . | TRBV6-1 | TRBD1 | CASTSGTEINEQFF | TGTGCCAGCACTTCAGGGACAGAGATCAATGAGCAGTTCTTC
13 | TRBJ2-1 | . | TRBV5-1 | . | CASSLSDYNEQFF | TGCGCCAGCAGCCTATCGGACTACAATGAGCAGTTCTTC
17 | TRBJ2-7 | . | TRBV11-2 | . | CASSPLQGRSETYEQYF | TGTGCCAGCAGCCCCCTCCAGGGACGCAGTGAAACCTACGAGCAGTACTTC
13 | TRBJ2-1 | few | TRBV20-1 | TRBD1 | CSARQGQGGEQFF | TGCAGTGCTAGACAGGGACAGGGCGGTGAGCAGTTCTTC
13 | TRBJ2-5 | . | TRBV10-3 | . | CAISVGSQETQYF | TGTGCCATCAGTGTGGGGTCCCAAGAGACCCAGTACTTC
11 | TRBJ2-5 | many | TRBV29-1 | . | CSSQDSETQYF | TGCAGCTCTCAGGACTCAGAGACCCAGTACTTC
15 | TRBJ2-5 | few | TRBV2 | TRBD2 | CASRLAGGGQETQYF | TGTGCCAGCCGACTAGCGGGGGGCGGGCAAGAGACCCAGTACTTC
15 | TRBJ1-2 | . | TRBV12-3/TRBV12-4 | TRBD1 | CASSLPAGGIYGYTF | TGTGCCAGCAGTTTACCAGCAGGGGGCATCTATGGCTACACCTTC
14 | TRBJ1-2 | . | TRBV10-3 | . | CAISVFGMGYGYTF | TGTGCCATCAGTGTATTTGGGATGGGCTATGGCTACACCTTC
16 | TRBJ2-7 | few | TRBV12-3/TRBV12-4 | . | CASSLGRQVGAYEQYF | TGTGCCAGCAGTTTGGGTCGACAGGTTGGGGCCTACGAGCAGTACTTC
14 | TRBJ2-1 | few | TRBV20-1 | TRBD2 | CSARDYREYNEQFF | TGCAGTGCCCGGGACTACCGAGAGTACAATGAGCAGTTCTTC
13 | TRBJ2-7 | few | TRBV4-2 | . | CASSQGVEETQYF | TGTGCCAGCAGCCAAGGAGTGGAAGAGACTCAGTACTTC
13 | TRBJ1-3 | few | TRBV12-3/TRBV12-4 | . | CASSPEAGNTIYF | TGTGCCAGCAGCCCCGAAGCGGGAAACACCATATATTTT
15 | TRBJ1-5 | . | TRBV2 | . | CASSVAGVSNQPQHF | TGTGCCAGCAGTGTGGCAGGGGTGAGCAATCAGCCCCAGCATTTT
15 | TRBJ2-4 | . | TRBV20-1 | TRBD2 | CSAAKRGLAKNIQYF | TGCAGTGCAGCCAAGCGGGGGCTAGCCAAAAACATTCAGTACTTC
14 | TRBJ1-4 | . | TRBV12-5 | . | CASGLGSTNEKLFF | TGTGCTAGTGGTTTGGGCTCAACTAATGAAAAACTGTTTTTT
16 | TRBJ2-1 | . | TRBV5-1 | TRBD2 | CASSSATSGVNNEQFF | TGCGCCAGCAGCTCCGCGACTAGCGGGGTCAACAATGAGCAGTTCTTC
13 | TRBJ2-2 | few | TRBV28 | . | CASSPEGGGELFF | TGTGCCAGCAGTCCCGAGGGGGGCGGGGAGCTGTTTTTT
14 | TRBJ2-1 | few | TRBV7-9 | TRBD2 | CASSFSGGRNEQFF | TGTGCCAGCAGCTTTTCGGGGGGTAGGAATGAGCAGTTCTTC
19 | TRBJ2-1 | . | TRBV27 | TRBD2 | CASFELAGGSGRVLGEQFF | TGTGCCAGCTTCGAACTAGCGGGGGGATCGGGCCGGGTCTTGGGTGAGCAGTTCTTC
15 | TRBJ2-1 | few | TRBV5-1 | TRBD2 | CASSLVGTSPNEQFF | TGCGCCAGCAGCTTGGTGGGGACTAGTCCCAATGAGCAGTTCTTC
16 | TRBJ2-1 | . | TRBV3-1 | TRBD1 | CASSQDTRGSLDEQFF | TGTGCCAGCAGCCAAGATACCAGGGGGAGTTTGGATGAGCAGTTCTTC
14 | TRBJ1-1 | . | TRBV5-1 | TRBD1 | CASSQQGADTEAFF | TGCGCCAGCAGCCAACAGGGGGCCGACACTGAAGCTTTCTTT
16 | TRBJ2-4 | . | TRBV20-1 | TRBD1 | CSARADRGLAKNIQYF | TGCAGTGCTAGAGCGGACAGGGGTTTGGCCAAAAACATTCAGTACTTC
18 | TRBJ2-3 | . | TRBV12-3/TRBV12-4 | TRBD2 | CASQLAPGRGVSTDTQYF | TGTGCCAGCCAGCTCGCCCCGGGGCGGGGGGTTAGCACAGATACGCAGTATTTT
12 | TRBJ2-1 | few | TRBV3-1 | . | CASSRLYNEQFF | TGTGCCAGCAGCCGACTATACAATGAGCAGTTCTTC
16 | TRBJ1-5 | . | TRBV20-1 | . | CSASRLRPASNQPQHF | TGCAGTGCTAGCCGTCTTCGGCCGGCTAGCAATCAGCCCCAGCATTTT
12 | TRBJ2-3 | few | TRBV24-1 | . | CATGSSTDTQYF | TGTGCCACGGGCAGCTCGACAGATACGCAGTATTTT
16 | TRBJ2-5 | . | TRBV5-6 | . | CASSLKGSYVQETQYF | TGTGCCAGCAGCTTGAAAGGCAGTTATGTTCAAGAGACCCAGTACTTC